This T cell receptor beta chain is drawn from a study of cytomegalovirus exposure and HLA in healthy donors. Across the study: There were fewer than 500 genotyped donors. Of these, roughly 86% fell in the genetic ancestry cluster associated with self-reported Caucasian donors. Overall study results and limits: Later, an analysis showed that TCR beta chains associated with HLA were more clonally expanded than others that were equally common. As a later analysis revealed, most CMV-associated TCR beta chains appeared HLA-restricted.

PCR amplification relied on 60 Vbeta primers (plus 13 Jbeta primers). Repertoires were generated with immunoSEQ multiplex PCR, while TCRdb's copy carries only in-frame clones and drops some. The table records 150,000 or so clones, roughly three quarters of them present only once. To note about this clone: Its antigen is unidentified.

CDR3 length equals 16 residues. V dropped 0 bases and J dropped 1 base, with 10 bases sitting between them. The germline V gene has CDR1 SGDLS and CDR2 YYNGEE. The TCR originated in a man in his forties or fifties in good health and CMV-seropositive. This chain joins TRBV9 and TRBJ2-2; the D is unclear. Sequenced: PBMCs. The CDR3 DNA reads TGTGCCAGCAGCGTAGGGTCGAGGAGGAACACCGGGGAGCTGTTTTTT. Translated: CASSVGSRRNTGELFF.